This T cell receptor beta chain was captured by sequencing in a study of response to subunit inactivated influenza vaccine. Findings of the study overall: The authors suggested that few new T cells are recruited per seasonal influenza vaccination.

The CDR3 totals 18 residues. In germline, CDR1 is SGHRS, CDR2 YFSETQ. V was clipped by 2 bases and J by 3 bases; unmatched bases: 13. One entry per CDR3 protein, called by TCRdb with MiXCR from the RT-PCR reads. The repertoire holds some 600,000 distinct CDR3 sequences, 14% seen once, with approximately 7.6% in the top ten. Details on this clonotype: Its target is unknown.

This TCR was recovered from a man aged 45-60 years who received an inactivated influenza vaccine. The rearrangement links TRBV5-1 to TRBJ2-1; 8 bases fit TRBD2. Source: PBMCs from blood, taken roughly 2 weeks before vaccination. The CDR3 DNA follows: TGCGCCAGCAGCTTCAAACCAGCGGGGGAGCGCCTCTACAATGAGCAGTTCTTC. This translates into CASSFKPAGERLYNEQFF.